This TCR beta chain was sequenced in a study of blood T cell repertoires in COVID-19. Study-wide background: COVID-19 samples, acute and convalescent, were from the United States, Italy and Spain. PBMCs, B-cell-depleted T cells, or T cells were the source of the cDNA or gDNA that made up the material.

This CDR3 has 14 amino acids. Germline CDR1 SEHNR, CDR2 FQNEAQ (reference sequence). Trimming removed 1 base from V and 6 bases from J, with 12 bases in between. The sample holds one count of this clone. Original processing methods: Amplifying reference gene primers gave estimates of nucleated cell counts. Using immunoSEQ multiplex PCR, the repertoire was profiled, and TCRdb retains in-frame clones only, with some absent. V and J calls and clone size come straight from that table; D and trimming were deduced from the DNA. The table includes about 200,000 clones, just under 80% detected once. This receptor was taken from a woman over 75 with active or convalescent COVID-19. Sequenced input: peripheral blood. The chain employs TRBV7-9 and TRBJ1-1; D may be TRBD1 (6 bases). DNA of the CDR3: TGTGCCAGCAGCTTAGGGGGACAATCATCTGAAGCTTTCTTT. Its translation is CASSLGGQSSEAFF.